One sample yielded the 25 T cell receptor beta chains listed below, sequenced in a study of T-cell reconstitution after alpha-beta-depleted transplantation in children. A TCRbeta library incorporating unique molecular identifiers was prepared. TCRdb re-derived calls from the PCR reads in MiXCR, one entry per CDR3 protein. The sample contains approximately 170,000 distinct CDR3 sequences, around 10% of which appear only once. Sequencing used PBMCs, obtained before TCRalphabeta/CD19-depleted stem cell transplant. These receptors originate from a boy between 2 and 10 years old with acute myeloid leukemia, due to receive a stem cell transplant.

The chain has TRBV2 and TRBJ2-7; D may be TRBD2 (5 bases). Trimming removed 6 bases at V and 0 bases at J, with 15 bases between. The CDR3 contains 15 residues. Germline V CDR1 and CDR2: SNHLY, FYNNEI. CDR3 residues: CASSWTFLSSYEQYF. For the CDR3, the DNA is TGTGCCAGCAGCTGGACTTTCCTGAGCTCCTACGAGCAGTACTTC. The complete variable domain, with remaining parts taken from reference TRBV2 and TRBJ2-7, reads EPEVTQTPSHQVTQMGQEVILRCVPISNHLYFYWYRQILGQKVEFLVSFYNNEISEKSEIFDDQFSVERPDGSNFTLKIRSTKLEDSAMYFCASSWTFLSSYEQYFGPGTRLTVT.

This clonotype was counted many times. The V and J genes are TRBV20-1 and TRBJ2-7, with TRBD1 as a possible D gene (6 bases). The CDR3 runs 15 residues. The ends were cut back, 2 bases at V and 5 bases at J, with 19 bases in the middle. The germline V gene has CDR1 DFQATT and CDR2 SNEGSKA (reference sequence). The CDR3 loop reads CSARIVVNRVNEQYF. CDR3 nucleotide sequence: TGCAGTGCTAGAATTGTGGTCAACAGGGTCAACGAGCAGTACTTC.

This clonotype was picked up many times. The chain recombines TRBV7-2 with TRBJ2-5; 9 nucleotides match TRBD1. V shed 5 bases and J 5 bases; nucleotides not matched to a gene: 9. The germline V gene encodes CDR1 SGHTA and CDR2 FQGNSA. The CDR3 totals 15 residues. The CDR3 bases are TGTGCCAGCAGCACCTACAGGGGGCGCAGGGAGACCCAGTACTTC. This sequence encodes CASSTYRGRRETQYF.

In its sample, this clonotype was seen many times. The chain links TRBV4-1 to TRBJ2-4; tentative D call: TRBD2 (7 bases). Germline CDR1 reads MGHRA; CDR2 reads YSYEKL. Trimming shortened V by 1 base and J by 0 bases, and 16 bases separated the two germline ends. The CDR3 runs to 18 residues. The DNA for the CDR3 is TGCGCCAGCAGCCAAGGCGGCAGGGGAGGGGTAGCCAAAAACATTCAGTACTTC. Amino acids: CASSQGGRGGVAKNIQYF.

This clonotype was picked up many times. The junction does not match germline at one end; this may be a read error. The chain combines TRBV20-1 with TRBJ1-1; maybe TRBD1 (5 bases). Looked up from germline, CDR1 is DFQATT and CDR2 is SNEGSKA (reference sequence). The length of the CDR3 is 13 residues. CDR3 region: CSARAGGDTEAFF. The CDR3 nucleotides read TGCAGTGCCAGAGCGGGGGGGGACACTGAAGCTTTCTTT.

In this sample, this clonotype turned up many times. This rearrangement joins TRBV11-2 to TRBJ2-2, with 9 positions matching TRBD2. Germline V gene data show CDR1 as SGHAT and CDR2 as FQNNGV. The CDR3 is made up of 18 amino acids. V was pared by 0 bases and J by 7 bases, with 12 bases of the junction left unmatched. CDR3: CASSLDLLAGRRGGELFF. DNA of the CDR3: TGTGCCAGCAGCTTAGATCTCCTAGCGGGGAGAAGGGGCGGGGAGCTGTTTTTT.

This clonotype was seen at least ten times. This rearrangement joins TRBV3-1 to TRBJ2-3; D possibly matches TRBD1 or TRBD2 (5 bases each). There are 14 residues in the CDR3. Per the germline V gene, CDR1 is LGHDT and CDR2 is YNNKEL (reference sequence). The ends were cut back, 8 bases at V and 2 bases at J, with 14 bases in the middle. The CDR3 DNA reads as TGTGCCAGCGGGGACCAAGATGCCACAGATACGCAGTATTTT. Its protein product is CASGDQDATDTQYF.

This clonotype was seen at least ten times. The genes are TRBV7-2 and TRBJ2-5; 7 nucleotides align to TRBD2. J gave up 2 bases and V 4 bases, and 7 bases lay outside the gene matches. Germline V CDR1 and CDR2: SGHTA, FQGNSA. The CDR3 has 15 residues. The CDR3 here is CASSSGSGQQETQYF. The CDR3 coding sequence is TGTGCCAGCAGCTCCGGTAGCGGGCAACAAGAGACCCAGTACTTC.

This clonotype was seen many times. This chain links TRBV5-1 with TRBJ1-1, with a tentative D call TRBD1 (5 bases). V was clipped by 1 base and J by 4 bases, with 5 bases between them. Germline lookup yields CDR1 SGHRS and CDR2 YFSETQ. CDR3 size: 12 residues. CDR3 DNA sequence: TGCGCCAGCAGCTTGAGGGGCACTGAAGCTTTCTTT. Its protein is CASSLRGTEAFF.

This clonotype was recorded many times. The V gene is TRBV10-3, the J gene TRBJ2-1; D is unresolved. V was pared by 1 base and J by 6 bases, with 13 bases between. The CDR3 spans 15 residues. Germline CDR1 reads ENHRY; CDR2 reads SYGVKD. As DNA, the CDR3 is TGTGCCATCAGTGAGTTTTCGGGTTCGGTCAATGAGCAGTTCTTC. Amino acids: CAISEFSGSVNEQFF.

This clonotype was counted at least ten times. The genes are TRBV7-9 and TRBJ2-2; D possibly corresponds to TRBD2 (5 bases). This CDR3 spans 14 amino acids. The germline V and J ends were trimmed by 4 bases and 6 bases, with 12 bases remaining between them. Germline lookup yields CDR1 SEHNR and CDR2 FQNEAQ (reference sequence). CDR3 amino acids: CASSSGSGSGELFF. In DNA, the CDR3 is TGTGCCAGCAGCTCGGGGTCGGGATCCGGGGAGCTGTTTTTT.

There are many counts of this clonotype. In DNA form, the CDR3 reads TGCAGTGCTTTTGAGCCGGGACTAGCCTTTGGAGATACGCAGTATTTT. It yields the protein CSAFEPGLAFGDTQYF. The rearrangement joins TRBV20-1 to TRBJ2-3; 9 bases map to TRBD2. J lost 5 bases, V lost 5 bases, and 14 bases had no gene match. There are 16 residues in the CDR3. CDR1 DFQATT and CDR2 SNEGSKA come from the germline V gene (reference sequence).

This clonotype was seen ten or more times. The V gene is TRBV10-3, the J gene TRBJ2-1; 14 bases map to TRBD2. The CDR3 contains 15 residues. With V trimmed by 6 bases and J by 7 bases, 5 bases remained unmatched. Germline V gene data show CDR1 as ENHRY and CDR2 as SYGVKD. For the CDR3, the DNA is TGTGCCATCAGCATCGGACTAGCGGGGGGTAATGAGCAGTTCTTC. It encodes CAISIGLAGGNEQFF.

The sample holds many counts of this clonotype. The CDR3 DNA sequence: TGTGCCAGCAGCTACCGGACAGGGAATCCCACCGGGGAGCTGTTTTTT. It encodes CASSYRTGNPTGELFF. The chain combines TRBV5-5 with TRBJ2-2; 8 nucleotides agree with TRBD1. After removal of 3 bases from V and 4 bases from J, the junction contained 8 bases not matched to a gene. This CDR3 comprises 16 residues. CDR1 is SGHKS, CDR2 YYEKEE, per germline (reference sequence).

This clonotype was seen many times. The gene calls are TRBV5-5 and TRBJ1-5; 10 positions agree with TRBD1. The CDR3 is 15 amino acids. V gave up 4 bases and J gave up 1 base; unmatched junction bases: 2. From germline, CDR1 is SGHKS and CDR2 YYEKEE (reference sequence). CDR3 residues: CASSRTGGSNQPQHF. The DNA for the CDR3 is TGTGCCAGCAGCAGGACAGGGGGGAGCAATCAGCCCCAGCATTTT. The full variable domain, its missing parts supplied by reference TRBV5-5 and TRBJ1-5, is DAGVTQSPTHLIKTRGQQVTLRCSPISGHKSVSWYQQVLGQGPQFIFQYYEKEERGRGNFPDRFSARQFPNYSSELNVNALLLGDSALYLCASSRTGGSNQPQHFGDGTRLSIL.

This clonotype was recorded many times. The chain combines TRBV29-1 with TRBJ2-1; a possible D gene is TRBD1 (8 bases). V shed 6 bases and J shed 12 bases, with 12 bases lying between them. CDR3 size: 10 residues. CDR1 and CDR2 from the germline V gene are SQVTM and ANQGSEA. The CDR3 nucleotides read TGCAGCGTAACAGGGGGGGGGCAGTTCTTC. Translating it yields CSVTGGGQFF.

The rearrangement links TRBV6-1 to TRBJ2-1, with TRBD2 matching over 8 bases. The V and J ends lost 7 bases and 7 bases, in that order; junction bases with no gene match: 15. Germline V gene data show CDR1 as MNHNS and CDR2 as SASEGT. The CDR3 has 16 amino acids. CDR3 DNA sequence: TGTGCCAGCACCAAATGGCCGGGAGGGTCGCGTAATGAGCAGTTCTTC. This codes for CASTKWPGGSRNEQFF.

Many counts were recorded for this clonotype. The genes are TRBV10-1 and TRBJ1-1; D call uncertain. Germline assignment: CDR1 WNHNN and CDR2 SYGVQD (reference sequence). Trimming removed 5 bases at V and 1 base at J, with 8 bases between. The CDR3 has 13 amino acids. The CDR3 loop is CASSFAKNTEAFF. CDR3 coding DNA: TGCGCCAGCAGTTTTGCCAAGAACACTGAAGCTTTCTTT.

This clonotype occurred many times. The chain carries TRBV20-1 and TRBJ2-2; the match to TRBD2 covers 7 bases. The CDR3 contains 17 residues. The trim removed 3 bases at V and 4 bases at J, leaving 14 bases unmatched. CDR1 and CDR2 (germline): DFQATT, SNEGSKA (reference sequence). Here the CDR3 DNA reads TGCAGTGCTAGGGACGGCGGGGGAGGGCTTTCCACCGGGGAGCTGTTTTTT. Its protein is CSARDGGGGLSTGELFF.

This clonotype was seen at least ten times. The gene calls are TRBV3-1 and TRBJ1-5; D is uncertain. Germline assignment: CDR1 LGHDT and CDR2 YNNKEL (reference sequence). The CDR3 is 17 amino acids. Trimming shortened V by 0 bases and J by 3 bases, and 15 bases separated the two germline ends. Here the CDR3 DNA reads TGTGCCAGCAGCCAAGACGCATCGGGCTCGAACAATCAGCCCCAGCATTTT. Translation: CASSQDASGSNNQPQHF.

This clonotype was recorded many times. The chain joins TRBV6-5 to TRBJ1-5; no firm D call. Trimming stripped 0 bases from V and 2 bases from J, with 5 bases between. The CDR3 loop spans 14 amino acids. Looked up from germline, CDR1 is MNHEY and CDR2 is SVGAGI. CDR3 bases: TGTGCCAGCAGTTACTCTGTCGGCAATCAGCCCCAGCATTTT. Residues: CASSYSVGNQPQHF.

In regard to this clonotype: Here the CDR3 omits its conserved ending phenylalanine or tryptophan, so a read error is the likely source. The chain carries TRBV5-1 and TRBJ1-1, with 8 bases matching TRBD1. Unmatched junction bases numbered 5, after V lost 4 bases and J lost 0 bases. Germline CDR1 reads SGHRS; CDR2 reads YFSETQ. There are 15 residues in the CDR3. CDR3 loop: CASSLGQGMNTEAFS. In nucleotides, the CDR3 is TGCGCCAGCAGCCTAGGACAGGGAATGAACACTGAAGCTTTCTCT.

The sample holds many counts of this clonotype. V gene TRBV9 combines with J gene TRBJ2-2; 7 positions match TRBD2. Unmatched junction bases numbered 19, after V lost 0 bases and J lost 2 bases. This CDR3 region has 21 residues. CDR1 and CDR2 from the germline V gene are SGDLS and YYNGEE. This CDR3 reads CASSVGASGDKRDPNTGELFF. The CDR3 DNA is TGTGCCAGCAGCGTAGGTGCTAGCGGAGACAAAAGGGATCCCAACACCGGGGAGCTGTTTTTT.

Ten or more counts support this clonotype. The chain has TRBV28 and TRBJ2-3; 7 bases are shared with TRBD2. V was clipped by 8 bases and J by 2 bases; unmatched bases: 4. Per the germline V gene, CDR1 is MDHEN and CDR2 is SYDVKM. The CDR3 is made up of 13 amino acids. DNA of the CDR3: TGTGCCAGCCAAGCGGGGATCACAGATACGCAGTATTTT. Its translation is CASQAGITDTQYF.

In this sample, this clonotype turned up many times. The genes are TRBV20-1 and TRBJ1-1, with D possibly TRBD1 on 5 matching bases. Germline values: CDR1 DFQATT, CDR2 SNEGSKA (reference sequence). The CDR3 loop spans 12 amino acids. V shed 0 bases and J shed 9 bases, with 11 bases lying between them. The CDR3, as DNA: TGCAGTGCTAGAGAGTTCGGGGGGAAAGCTTTCTTT. Translated: CSAREFGGKAFF.